This T cell receptor beta chain comes out of a study of Graves' ophthalmopathy and Graves' hyperthyroidism (dated by TCRdb to the late 2010s). Notes on the research overall: Peripheral blood was collected at initial diagnosis, prior to any treatment. TCR beta repertoire signatures were used to distinguish Graves' ophthalmopathy from Graves' hyperthyroidism and to predict progression to ophthalmopathy. In total, around 130 blood samples were TCR-sequenced: approximately 42 ophthalmopathy, some 75 hyperthyroidism and around 17 hyperthyroidism-to-ophthalmopathy patients. A discovery set of 100 or so patients (43 ophthalmopathy, under 65 stable hyperthyroidism) was enrolled to explore V-J signatures distinguishing ophthalmopathy from hyperthyroidism. The independent validation cohort included approximately 19 hyperthyroidism patients plus 17 patients who later progressed from hyperthyroidism to ophthalmopathy. In over 5 hyperthyroidism patients, the T-cell repertoire of thyroid tissue was compared with the T-cell repertoire of blood. After sampling, hyperthyroidism patients received methimazole starting at 30 mg daily, and ophthalmopathy patients received high-dose intravenous methylprednisolone.

This clonotype appeared once. It has no known antigen specificity. One base away there is no much larger clone; base qualities are not given. Resting on one read, the evidence is weak. For repertoire sequencing, TCR beta CDR3 regions were amplified from RNA transcripts. A first-round RT-PCR used HTBI primers with the Qiagen OneStep RT-PCR kit, followed by a second-round multiplex PCR, size selection and purification. The libraries underwent paired-end sequencing with 100 bp reads on an Illumina HiSeq2000. In the original analysis: SOAPnuke was used for read processing, and reads with adapters, uncalled bases, a mean Phred below 15, or no exact constant-primer or identifier match were discarded. COPE v1.2.5 was used to merge the high-quality paired reads. Each unique nucleotide sequence was treated as a clonotype, and MiTCR v1.1 was used to align the clonotypes to the IMGT TRB V, D and J references. Only V-J combinations with frequency above 0.0001 were analysed, covering 99% to 99.2% of repertoires. For each V-J combination, a TCR clonal expansion and chaos score was defined as the ratio of F50 clonal expansion to chaos observed in the TCRdist matrix. Welch's t-statistics and random forest were used to reduce features to about a dozen V-J combinations, which were fed into a naive Bayes classifier. Thyroid-blood repertoire similarity was quantified with the Morisita-Horn index. TCRdb's own reprocessing of the public reads used fastp at Q25 and MiXCR and kept productive beta chains. Rows matching on CDR3 protein sequence are summarized as one entry with the most common DNA and genes. TCRdb's processing, not the study's, gives the V and J calls here. The sample yields almost 750,000 distinct CDR3 sequences; roughly two fifths were counted once. Together, the top ten hold 40% to 55% of the sample.

The research as a whole found: Sample size was not statistically predetermined, and group allocation was not concealed from the investigators. In validation, the model predicted ophthalmopathy progression with more than 70% sensitivity and roughly 72% specificity; roughly 11 predicted patients were CT-confirmed with GO in a median of 6.5 months. In cross-validation, the 13-signature model distinguished ophthalmopathy from stable hyperthyroidism with approximately 90% sensitivity and 81% to 82% specificity, while in the test set the corresponding values were 80% and 75%. Most expanded thyroid clonotypes with frequency above 0.001 were also detected in blood, suggesting blood repertoires may reflect the thyroid immune response.

Ophthalmopathy patients had moderately to severely active disease, Clinical Activity Score of at least 3, NOSPECS grade of at least 4, and disease duration under 3 months. Patients were excluded if they had other autoimmune diseases, uncontrolled infections, pregnancy or lactation. Clinical symptoms, serum thyroxine, TRAb, thyroid ultrasound and orbital computed tomography were used for diagnosis. Ficoll-Paque density gradient centrifugation was used to isolate PBMCs from 10 ml of fresh peripheral blood. Total RNA was extracted with Trizol reagent and quality-checked on an Agilent 2100 Bioanalyzer. The TCR sequence derives from an adult man with Graves' ophthalmopathy. Source material: peripheral blood.

The CDR3 protein is CASRAGTGGGNQPQHF. The sequenced DNA is TGTGCCAGCAGAGCCGGGACAGGGGGAGGCAATCAGCCCCAGCATTTT. The chain is made from TRBV2 and TRBJ1-5; 11 junctional bases match TRBD1. V ends up 6 bases short and J 2 bases short, with an unmatched junction base count of 6. The germline V gene specifies SNHLY as CDR1 and FYNNEI as CDR2. The CDR3 has 16 amino acids, counting the end cysteine and phenylalanine. Here the CDR3 DNA is all that survives: 48 bases in frame from base 1.